The T cell receptor beta chain under discussion was sequenced for a study of blood T cell repertoires in COVID-19 (dated by TCRdb to 2018 to 2021). Broadly, across the study: Samples covering the acute and convalescent phases of COVID-19 were provided by collaborators in the United States, Italy and Spain. A freely available public database, intended as a resource for researchers studying the immune response to SARS-CoV-2, is where the repertoires were released. The prospective study material was composed of cDNA or gDNA derived from T cells, B-cell-depleted T cells, or PBMCs. Nearly every sample came with metadata listing a de-identified subject ID, COVID-19 status, age in years and sex. The dataset comprised deeply sampled blood TCRbeta repertoires from subjects exposed to, actively infected with, or recovered from COVID-19. Where HLA class I and class II types were available, the types were taken from metadata supplied by the sample provider, not from assay-based typing. Samples came from the ongoing ImmuneRACE study (first 160 participants) plus 1,254 subjects from 6 global collaborators.

The investigation overall reported the following: Clinical and demographic metadata were provided uncurated, with the amount varying by source and participant.

V gives up 6 bases and J gives up 9 bases, and the segment between their germline ends measures 20 bases. From the cysteine up to the phenylalanine, the CDR3 has a length of 14 residues. The DNA shown is the 42-base CDR3, in frame from base 1. The germline V gene sets CDR1 to SNHLY and CDR2 to FYNNEI. TCRbeta CDR3 regions were amplified from genomic DNA by means of the immunoSEQ Assay, a bias-controlled multiplex PCR. Per the original workflow: Within the assay, amplification of reference gene primers was used to estimate how many nucleated cells each sample contained. Sequence reads were collapsed and filtered to measure the absolute abundance of every unique TCRbeta CDR3 rearrangement. For each sample, productive Simpson clonality was calculated by taking the square root of Simpson's diversity index across productive rearrangements. TCRdb's version of the immuneACCESS table is confined to in-frame rearrangements and falls short of the full clone set. An unresolved V gene accounts for under half of the shortfall where checked; the remainder is of unknown origin. The D gene and trimming were derived from the DNA, and the V and J assignments and clone size from that table. The sample records some 86,000 clones, more than 70% of which are singletons. Jointly, the top ten make up about 14% of the sample.

Whole blood was collected in K2EDTA tubes by collaborating institutions according to the institutions' own protocols. For TCRbeta analysis, collaborator samples were shipped as frozen whole blood, as isolated PBMCs, or as DNA extracted from either sample type. On this clone itself: The antigen it binds to is not known. Base-call qualities are not available, and no considerably larger clone is one nucleotide away.

The sequenced material came from peripheral blood. The sequence came from a woman between 65 and 79 years old with acute or convalescent COVID-19. The chain is made from TRBV2 and TRBJ1-1; the D gene lacks a confident call. The CDR3 protein sequence reads: CASSGEGQVRKAFF. In nucleotide form, the sequence is TGTGCCAGCAGCGGGGAGGGCCAGGTCCGGAAAGCTTTCTTT.